Listed below are T cell receptor beta chains from one sample, sequenced in a study of cytomegalovirus exposure and HLA in healthy donors. Measured with immunoSEQ multiplex PCR; TCRdb has only the in-frame clones, and not every one. This sample has 45,000 to 60,000 clones, with about 78% found just once. Sequenced sample: PBMCs. The receptors originated from a man aged 30 to 39 in good health and CMV-seropositive. CDR3s include the opening cysteine and the closing phenylalanine or tryptophan. The D gene is left open where the match is weak. Size values are once, few and many counts, or a class for expanded clones, and some rows have none.

len,j_gene,v_gene,d_gene,abundance,CDR3nt,CDR3aa
15,TRBJ2-7,TRBV6-5,TRBD2,NA,TGTGCCAGCAGTTACTCGGCGGGGGGGCCCTACGAGCAGTACTTC,CASSYSAGGPYEQYF
15,TRBJ1-5,TRBV7-2,TRBD1,NA,TGTGCCAGGCGGGACAGGGGTAATAGCAATCAGCCCCAGCATTTT,CARRDRGNSNQPQHF
15,TRBJ1-1,TRBV11-3,TRBD1,NA,TGTGCCAGCAGCAGAGGACAGGGGACGAACACTGAAGCTTTCTTT,CASSRGQGTNTEAFF
17,TRBJ2-7,TRBV19,NA,NA,TGTGCCAGTAGTATACTGGCGGTGGGAGACAGGACCTACGAGCAGTACTTC,CASSILAVGDRTYEQYF
15,TRBJ1-6,TRBV5-4,NA,NA,TGTGCCAGCAGCACCGGACAGATCCTGAATTCACCCCTCCACTTT,CASSTGQILNSPLHF
17,TRBJ1-1,TRBV21-1,NA,NA,TGTGCCAGCAGCAAAGAGGAACAGGGGAACCGGAACACTGAAGCTTTCTTT,CASSKEEQGNRNTEAFF
16,TRBJ2-7,TRBV13,TRBD2,NA,TGTGCCAGCAGCTCCTCTAGCGGGGTGAGCTCCTACGAGCAGTACTTC,CASSSSSGVSSYEQYF
18,TRBJ1-5,TRBV28,TRBD1,NA,TGTGCCAGCAGTTCACCGGGACAGACACGATATAGCAATCAGCCCCAGCATTTT,CASSSPGQTRYSNQPQHF
14,TRBJ2-1,TRBV6-5,NA,NA,TGTGCCACCCTAGATGCGAGACGCTACAATGAGCAGTTCTTC,CATLDARRYNEQFF
13,TRBJ2-7,TRBV5-6,TRBD2,NA,TGTGCCAGCGGGGACTACCCCTCCCACGAGCAGTACTTC,CASGDYPSHEQYF
16,TRBJ1-1,TRBV5-8,TRBD1,NA,TGTGCCAGCAGCGGAGGGACAGGGGGCCAGAACACTGAAGCTTTCTTT,CASSGGTGGQNTEAFF
18,TRBJ2-2,TRBV7-6,TRBD2,NA,TGTGCCAGCAGTCTAGCTCAACCCGGGACTAAGAACACCGGGGAGCTGTTTTTT,CASSLAQPGTKNTGELFF
15,TRBJ2-3,TRBV6-1,NA,few,TGTGCCAGCAGTGAGGATCTCTGGGGCGCAGATACGCAGTATTTT,CASSEDLWGADTQYF
15,TRBJ2-3,TRBV6-4,TRBD2,many,TGTGCCAGCAGTGGGACTAGCGGGGGCACAGATACGCAGTATTTT,CASSGTSGGTDTQYF
15,TRBJ1-2,TRBV28,NA,NA,TGTGCCAGCAGCACCCAGACGCGGCTTAACTATGGCTACACCTTC,CASSTQTRLNYGYTF
13,TRBJ2-2,TRBV6-5,TRBD2,NA,TGTGGGTCGTCGGGGGGGCGGGCCGGGGAGCTGTTTTTT,CGSSGGRAGELFF
14,TRBJ2-6,TRBV6-1,NA,few,TGTGCCGGAACTCGAGGGTCTGGGGCCAACGTCCTGACTTTC,CAGTRGSGANVLTF
17,TRBJ2-1,TRBV7-9,NA,NA,TGTGCCAGCAGCGAGTCCCATGGGACTTTCACCTACAATGAGCAGTTCTTC,CASSESHGTFTYNEQFF
15,TRBJ2-1,TRBV7-6,NA,NA,TGTGCCAGCACCCCCATTGAGGGCTCCTACAATGAGCAGTTCTTC,CASTPIEGSYNEQFF
15,TRBJ1-1,TRBV13,NA,NA,TGTGCCAGCAGCTCGAGAGGGGGGGAGCACACTGAAGCTTTCTTT,CASSSRGGEHTEAFF
18,TRBJ2-7,TRBV7-8,NA,NA,TGTGCCAGCAGCCAAGAGGTGGGTCGGGGGGCCGGCTCCTACGAGCAGTACTTC,CASSQEVGRGAGSYEQYF
14,TRBJ1-1,TRBV10-3,NA,NA,TGTGCCATCAGTGAGCCCCCTAGGAGCACTGAAGCTTTCTTT,CAISEPPRSTEAFF
16,TRBJ1-2,TRBV19,NA,NA,TGTGCCAGTAAGGTGACAGGTTATGGGATTAACTATGGCTACACCTTC,CASKVTGYGINYGYTF
15,TRBJ2-7,TRBV19,NA,NA,TGTGCCAGTAGTATTTCAACTGCCGCGAGTTACGAGCAGTACTTC,CASSISTAASYEQYF